This record looks at one T cell receptor (beta chain) sequence and its context. The antigen remains undetermined. One end of the junction does not line up with germline, which may come from a read error. Profiling that covered TCR beta VDJ and CDR3 relied on genomic DNA as its template. TCRdb passed the reads through MiXCR, listing each CDR3 protein once. The profile shows around 200,000 distinct CDR3 sequences, 48% of them singletons. Sequenced patients had shown CD8+CD57+ cell expansion by flow cytometry. This sample was included in a study of CD8+CD57+ T cells in acquired aplastic anemia. Study outcomes and limitations: A significant difference in CD8+ Simpson's diversity between patients and controls was not found. Sharing between patients and controls was observed for around 30 CD8+ CDR3 sequences.

The CDR3 sequence is 12 residues long. Germline CDR1 reads SQVTM; CDR2 reads ANQGSEA. The TCR originated in a human donor with aplastic anemia. The chain has TRBV29-1 and TRBJ1-3; D remains ambiguous. Sequencing used sorted CD4+, CD8+, or CD8+CD57+ T cells (not recorded which) from PBMCs. Here the CDR3 reads CSVSYSGNTICF. CDR3 sequence (DNA): TGCAGCGTTTCTTACTCTGGAAACACCATATGTTTT. The entire variable domain, with the rest obtained from reference TRBV29-1 and TRBJ1-3, is as follows: SAVISQKPSRDICQRGTSLTIQCQVDSQVTMMFWYRQQPGQSLTLIATANQGSEATYESGFVIDKFPISRPNLTFSTLTVSNMSPEDSSIYLCSVSYSGNTICFGEGSWLTVV.